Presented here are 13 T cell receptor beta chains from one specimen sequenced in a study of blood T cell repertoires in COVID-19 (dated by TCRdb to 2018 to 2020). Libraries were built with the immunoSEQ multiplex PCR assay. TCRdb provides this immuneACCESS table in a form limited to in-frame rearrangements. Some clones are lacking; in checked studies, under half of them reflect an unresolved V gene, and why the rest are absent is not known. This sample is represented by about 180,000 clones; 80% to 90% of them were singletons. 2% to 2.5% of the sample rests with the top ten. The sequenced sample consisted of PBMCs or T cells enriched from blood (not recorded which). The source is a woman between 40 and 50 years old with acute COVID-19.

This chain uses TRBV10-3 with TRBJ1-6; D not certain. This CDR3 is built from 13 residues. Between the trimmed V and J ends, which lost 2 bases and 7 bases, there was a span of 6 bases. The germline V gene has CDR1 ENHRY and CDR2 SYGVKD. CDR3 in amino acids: CAISEETNSPLHF. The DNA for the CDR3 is TGTGCCATCAGTGAGGAAACAAATTCACCCCTCCACTTT.

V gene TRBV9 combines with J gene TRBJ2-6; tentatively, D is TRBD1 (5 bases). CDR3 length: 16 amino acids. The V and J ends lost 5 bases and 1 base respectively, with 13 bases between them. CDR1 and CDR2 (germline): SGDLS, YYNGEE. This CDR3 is CASRDDRESGANVLTF. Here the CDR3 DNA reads TGTGCCAGCAGAGATGACAGAGAGTCTGGGGCCAACGTCCTGACTTTC. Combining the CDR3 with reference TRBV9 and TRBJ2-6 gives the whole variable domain DSGVTQTPKHLITATGQRVTLRCSPRSGDLSVYWYQQSLDQGLQFLIQYYNGEERAKGNILERFSAQQFPDLHSELNLSSLELGDSALYFCASRDDRESGANVLTFGAGSRLTVL.

Written as DNA, the CDR3 is TGTGCCAGCGTGGGAGGGGTAGGTAATTCACCCCTCCACTTT. Its translation: CASVGGVGNSPLHF. The chain carries TRBV6-5 and TRBJ1-6; tentative D call: TRBD1 (5 bases). The germline CDR1 and CDR2 sequences are MNHEY and SVGAGI. CDR3 length: 14 amino acids. Trimming left V 8 bases short and J 6 bases short, with 14 bases between.

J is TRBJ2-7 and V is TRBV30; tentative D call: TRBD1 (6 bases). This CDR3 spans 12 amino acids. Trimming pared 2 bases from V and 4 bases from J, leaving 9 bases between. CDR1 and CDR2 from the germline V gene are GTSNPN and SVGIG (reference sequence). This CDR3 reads CAWSRDRYEQYF. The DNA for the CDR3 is TGTGCCTGGAGTCGCGACAGGTACGAGCAGTACTTC.

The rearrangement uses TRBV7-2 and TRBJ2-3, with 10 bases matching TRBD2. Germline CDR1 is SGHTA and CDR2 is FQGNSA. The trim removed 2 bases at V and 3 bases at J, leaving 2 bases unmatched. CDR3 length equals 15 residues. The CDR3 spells CASSLSGRGTDTQYF. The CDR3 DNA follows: TGTGCCAGCAGCTTAAGCGGGAGGGGGACAGATACGCAGTATTTT.

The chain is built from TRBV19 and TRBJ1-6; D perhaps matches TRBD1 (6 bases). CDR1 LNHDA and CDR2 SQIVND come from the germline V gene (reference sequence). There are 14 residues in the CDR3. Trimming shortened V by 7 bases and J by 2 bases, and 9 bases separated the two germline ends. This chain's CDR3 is CASTQGTYNSPLHF. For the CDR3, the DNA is TGTGCCAGTACCCAGGGGACCTATAATTCACCCCTCCACTTT.

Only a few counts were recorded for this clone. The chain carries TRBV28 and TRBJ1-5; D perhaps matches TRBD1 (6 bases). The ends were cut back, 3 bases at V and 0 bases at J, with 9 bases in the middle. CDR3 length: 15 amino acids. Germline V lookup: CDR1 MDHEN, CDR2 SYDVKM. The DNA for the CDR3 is TGTGCCAGCAGTTTTTACAGGGTTAGCAATCAGCCCCAGCATTTT. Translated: CASSFYRVSNQPQHF.

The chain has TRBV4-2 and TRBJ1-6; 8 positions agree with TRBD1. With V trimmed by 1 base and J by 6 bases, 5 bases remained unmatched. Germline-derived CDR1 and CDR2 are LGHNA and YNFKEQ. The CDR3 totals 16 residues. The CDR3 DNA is TGTGCCAGCAGCCAAGTAACAGGGGGGGGTAATTCACCCCTCCACTTT. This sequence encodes CASSQVTGGGNSPLHF.

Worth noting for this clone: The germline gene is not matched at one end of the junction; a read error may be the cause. CDR3 sequence: CASSLAGGSLVFF. The CDR3 bases are TGTGCCAGCAGCCTAGCGGGGGGGTCGCTAGTGTTCTTC. The V gene is TRBV7-9, the J gene TRBJ2-1, with TRBD2 matching 12 bases. This CDR3 has 13 amino acids. Germline loops: CDR1 SEHNR, CDR2 FQNEAQ (reference sequence).

CDR3: CASSSLAGGLKRTQYF. The CDR3 nucleotides read TGTGCCAGCAGCTCCCTAGCGGGGGGGCTAAAGAGAACCCAGTACTTC. This rearrangement joins TRBV11-2 to TRBJ2-5; 12 bases are a match to TRBD2. CDR1 is SGHAT and CDR2 is FQNNGV in the germline V gene. The CDR3 extends over 16 amino acids. V was clipped by 4 bases and J by 8 bases; unmatched bases: 11. The variable domain in full, with the rest retrieved from reference TRBV11-2 and TRBJ2-5, is EAGVAQSPRYKIIEKRQSVAFWCNPISGHATLYWYQQILGQGPKLLIQFQNNGVVDDSQLPKDRFSAERLKGVDSTLKIQPAKLEDSAVYLCASSSLAGGLKRTQYFGPGTRLLVL.

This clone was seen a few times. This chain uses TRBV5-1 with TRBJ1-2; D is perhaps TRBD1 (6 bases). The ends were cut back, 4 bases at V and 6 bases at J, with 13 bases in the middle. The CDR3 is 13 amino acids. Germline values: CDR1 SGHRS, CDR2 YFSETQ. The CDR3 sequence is CASSVYRAHGYTF. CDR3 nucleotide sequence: TGCGCCAGCAGCGTCTACAGGGCTCATGGCTACACCTTC.

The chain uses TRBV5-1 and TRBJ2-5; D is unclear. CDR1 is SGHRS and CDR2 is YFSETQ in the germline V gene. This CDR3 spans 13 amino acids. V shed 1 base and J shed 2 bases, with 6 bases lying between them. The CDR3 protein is CASSLTLQETQYF. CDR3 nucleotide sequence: TGCGCCAGCAGCTTGACGCTACAAGAGACCCAGTACTTC.

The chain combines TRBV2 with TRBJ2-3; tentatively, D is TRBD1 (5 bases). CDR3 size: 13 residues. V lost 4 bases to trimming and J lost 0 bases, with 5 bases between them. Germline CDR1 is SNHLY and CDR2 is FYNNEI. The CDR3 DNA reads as TGTGCCAGCAGTGGACAGAGCACAGATACGCAGTATTTT. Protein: CASSGQSTDTQYF. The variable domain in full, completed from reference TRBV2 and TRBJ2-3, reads EPEVTQTPSHQVTQMGQEVILRCVPISNHLYFYWYRQILGQKVEFLVSFYNNEISEKSEIFDDQFSVERPDGSNFTLKIRSTKLEDSAMYFCASSGQSTDTQYFGPGTRLTVL.